This T cell receptor (beta chain) appears in the sequencing data of a study of blood T cell repertoires in COVID-19. Study members were between about 18 and 100 years old and lived in 24 US regions. Using immunoSEQ multiplex PCR, the repertoire was profiled, and TCRdb retains in-frame clones only, with some absent. The sample records 450,000 to 500,000 clones, 88% being singletons. This CDR3 spans 13 amino acids. The V end was cut by 5 bases, the J end by 4 bases, with 11 bases between. Germline assignment: CDR1 LGHDT and CDR2 YNNKEL (reference sequence). The chain has TRBV3-1 (or the pseudogene TRBV3-2) and TRBJ1-1, with a tentative D call TRBD1 (6 bases). The origin of this receptor is a woman aged 60 to 75 who had recovered from COVID-19. Sequencing was performed on PBMCs or T cells enriched from blood (not recorded which). The CDR3 sequence is CASSRDIITEAFF. The DNA of the CDR3 is TGTGCCAGCAGCAGGGACATAATCACTGAAGCTTTCTTT.